The entry below describes one TCR beta chain. Its specificity is unknown. This entry belongs to a study of CD8+ T cells in alopecia areata. Whole-study results and caveats: Lesional scalp exceeded normal scalp in clonality, especially in alopecia totalis/universalis.

RNA extraction was followed by reverse transcription into cDNA, which acted as the sequencing template. Repertoires were generated with immunoSEQ multiplex PCR, while TCRdb's copy carries only in-frame clones and drops some. The sample comprises approximately 170,000 clones, less than 70% of which are singletons, and 14% rests with the top ten. As to treatment: oral pan-JAK inhibitor, 5-10 mg twice daily. Sorted out of PBMCs were CD4+ T cells and CD8+ T cells. V was pared by 2 bases and J by 5 bases, with 10 bases of the junction left unmatched. The CDR3 sequence is 16 residues long. CDR1 is SGHAT and CDR2 is FQNNGV in the germline V gene.

Sequencing was performed on CD4+ T cells sorted from blood, taken at week 24, from a patient treated with tofacitinib. The V gene is TRBV11-2, the J gene TRBJ2-5; TRBD2 agrees at 8 bases. This receptor was identified in a human donor with alopecia areata. CDR3 loop: CASSLHGGAAGETQYF. The CDR3, as DNA: TGTGCCAGCAGCTTACACGGGGGGGCCGCTGGCGAGACCCAGTACTTC. The whole variable domain, remainder taken from reference TRBV11-2 and TRBJ2-5, is EAGVAQSPRYKIIEKRQSVAFWCNPISGHATLYWYQQILGQGPKLLIQFQNNGVVDDSQLPKDRFSAERLKGVDSTLKIQPAKLEDSAVYLCASSLHGGAAGETQYFGPGTRLLVL.